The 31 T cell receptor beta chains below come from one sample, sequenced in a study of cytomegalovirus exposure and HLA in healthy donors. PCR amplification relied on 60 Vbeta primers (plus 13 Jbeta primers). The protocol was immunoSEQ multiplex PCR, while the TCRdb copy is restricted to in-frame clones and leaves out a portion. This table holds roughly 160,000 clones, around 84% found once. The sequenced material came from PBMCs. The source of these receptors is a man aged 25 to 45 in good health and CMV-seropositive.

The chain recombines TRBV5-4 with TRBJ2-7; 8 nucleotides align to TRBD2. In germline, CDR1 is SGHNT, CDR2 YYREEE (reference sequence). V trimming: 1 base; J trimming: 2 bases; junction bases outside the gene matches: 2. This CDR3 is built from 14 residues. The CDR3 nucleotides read TGTGCCAGCAGCTTGACTAGCGGACCCTACGAGCAGTACTTC. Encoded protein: CASSLTSGPYEQYF.

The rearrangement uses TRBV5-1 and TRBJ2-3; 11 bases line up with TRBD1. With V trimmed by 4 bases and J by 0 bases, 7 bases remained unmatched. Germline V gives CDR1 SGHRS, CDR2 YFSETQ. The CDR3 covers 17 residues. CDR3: CASSLTGTGGSTDTQYF. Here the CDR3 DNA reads TGCGCCAGCAGCCTGACCGGGACAGGGGGTAGCACAGATACGCAGTATTTT.

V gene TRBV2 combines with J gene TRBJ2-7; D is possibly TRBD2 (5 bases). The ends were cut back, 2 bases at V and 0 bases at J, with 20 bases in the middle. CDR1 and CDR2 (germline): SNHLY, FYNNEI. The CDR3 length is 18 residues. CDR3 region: CASSEPGVVEESSYEQYF. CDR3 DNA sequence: TGTGCCAGCAGTGAACCCGGGGTTGTCGAGGAAAGCTCCTACGAGCAGTACTTC.

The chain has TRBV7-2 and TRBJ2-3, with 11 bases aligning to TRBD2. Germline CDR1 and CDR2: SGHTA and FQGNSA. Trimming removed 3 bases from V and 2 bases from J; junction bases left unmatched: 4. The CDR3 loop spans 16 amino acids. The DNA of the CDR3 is TGTGCCAGCAGCTTGACTAGCGGGATTTACACAGATACGCAGTATTTT. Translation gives CASSLTSGIYTDTQYF.

The CDR3 loop is CASTPDRGNSPLHF. The CDR3 bases are TGTGCCAGCACCCCGGACAGGGGCAATTCACCCCTCCACTTT. The rearrangement joins TRBV6-1 to TRBJ1-6; 9 nucleotides agree with TRBD1. This CDR3 region has 14 residues. The junction had 5 bases not matched to a gene; V was cut back by 7 bases and J by 7 bases. The germline CDR1 and CDR2 sequences are MNHNS and SASEGT.

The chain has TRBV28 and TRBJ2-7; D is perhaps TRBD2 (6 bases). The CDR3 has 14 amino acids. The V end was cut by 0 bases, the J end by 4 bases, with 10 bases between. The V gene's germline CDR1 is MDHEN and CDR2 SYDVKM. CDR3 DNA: TGTGCCAGCAGTTTATGGGGACGGGAGTACGAGCAGTACTTC. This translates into CASSLWGREYEQYF. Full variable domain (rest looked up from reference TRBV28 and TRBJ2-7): DVKVTQSSRYLVKRTGEKVFLECVQDMDHENMFWYRQDPGLGLRLIYFSYDVKMKEKGDIPEGYSVSREKKERFSLILESASTNQTSMYLCASSLWGREYEQYFGPGTRLTVT.

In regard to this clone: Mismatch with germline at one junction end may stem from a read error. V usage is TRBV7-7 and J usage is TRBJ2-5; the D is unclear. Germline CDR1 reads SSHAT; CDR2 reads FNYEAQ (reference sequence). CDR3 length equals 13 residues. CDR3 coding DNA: TGTGCTAGCAGCTTAGCTGAAGGCAGCGTGCAGTACTTC. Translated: CASSLAEGSVQYF.

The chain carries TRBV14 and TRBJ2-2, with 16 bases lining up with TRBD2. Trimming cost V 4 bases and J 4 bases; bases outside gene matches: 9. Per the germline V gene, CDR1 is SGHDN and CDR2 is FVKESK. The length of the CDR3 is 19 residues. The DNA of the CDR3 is TGTGCCAGCAGCCCTACGGGACTAGCGGGAGGGGTCGGCACCGGGGAGCTGTTTTTT. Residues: CASSPTGLAGGVGTGELFF.

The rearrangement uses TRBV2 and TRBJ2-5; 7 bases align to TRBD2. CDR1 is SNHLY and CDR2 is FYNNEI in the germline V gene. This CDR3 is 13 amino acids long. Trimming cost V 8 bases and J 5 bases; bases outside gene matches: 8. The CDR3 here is CASGRNGRETQYF. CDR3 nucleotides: TGTGCCAGCGGAAGGAACGGGAGGGAGACCCAGTACTTC.

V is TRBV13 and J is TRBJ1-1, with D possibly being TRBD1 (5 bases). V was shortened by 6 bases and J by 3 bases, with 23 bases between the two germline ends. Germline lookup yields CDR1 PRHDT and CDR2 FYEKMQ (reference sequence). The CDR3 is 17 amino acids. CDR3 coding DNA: TGTGCCAGCAGTTGGAGGGGCCGTCCGGATTTATACACTGAAGCTTTCTTT. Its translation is CASSWRGRPDLYTEAFF.

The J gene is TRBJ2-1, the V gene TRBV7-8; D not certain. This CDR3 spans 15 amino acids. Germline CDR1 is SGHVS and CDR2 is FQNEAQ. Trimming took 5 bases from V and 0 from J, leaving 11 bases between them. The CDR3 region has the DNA TGTGCCAGCAGCCTGATCGGCGGCTCCTACAATGAGCAGTTCTTC. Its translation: CASSLIGGSYNEQFF.

Here the CDR3 reads CASSLGHTDTQYF. CDR3 DNA sequence: TGTGCCAGCAGCTTAGGGCACACAGATACGCAGTATTTT. V and J are TRBV11-2 and TRBJ2-3, with D unresolved. The CDR3 loop spans 13 amino acids. Looked up from germline, CDR1 is SGHAT and CDR2 is FQNNGV. Between the trimmed V and J ends, which lost 1 base and 2 bases, there was a span of 4 bases.

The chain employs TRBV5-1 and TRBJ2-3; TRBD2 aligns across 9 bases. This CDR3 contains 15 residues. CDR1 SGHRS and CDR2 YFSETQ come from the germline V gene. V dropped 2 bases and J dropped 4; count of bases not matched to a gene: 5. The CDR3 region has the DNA TGCGCCAGCAGCTTATCTAGCGGGAACTCAGATACGCAGTATTTT. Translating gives CASSLSSGNSDTQYF.

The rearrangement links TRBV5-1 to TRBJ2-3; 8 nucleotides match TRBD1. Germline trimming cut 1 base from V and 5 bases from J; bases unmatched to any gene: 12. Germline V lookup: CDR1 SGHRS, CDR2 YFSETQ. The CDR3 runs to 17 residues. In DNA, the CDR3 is TGCGCCAGCAGCTTGAGGGCAGGGGGCATCGTAGTAGATACGCAGTATTTT. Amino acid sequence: CASSLRAGGIVVDTQYF.

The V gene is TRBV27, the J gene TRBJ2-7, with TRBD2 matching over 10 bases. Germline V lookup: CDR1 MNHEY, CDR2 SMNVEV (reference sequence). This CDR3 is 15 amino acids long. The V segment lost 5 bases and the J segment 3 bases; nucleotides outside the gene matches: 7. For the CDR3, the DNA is TGTGCCAGCAGTCCCACGGGACTAGCGATCTACGAGCAGTACTTC. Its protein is CASSPTGLAIYEQYF.

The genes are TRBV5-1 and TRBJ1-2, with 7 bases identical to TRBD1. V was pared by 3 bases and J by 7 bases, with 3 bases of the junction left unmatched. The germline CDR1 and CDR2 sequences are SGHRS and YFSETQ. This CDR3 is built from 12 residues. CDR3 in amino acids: CASSSDRVGYTF. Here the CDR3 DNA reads TGCGCCAGCAGCTCAGACAGGGTTGGCTACACCTTC.

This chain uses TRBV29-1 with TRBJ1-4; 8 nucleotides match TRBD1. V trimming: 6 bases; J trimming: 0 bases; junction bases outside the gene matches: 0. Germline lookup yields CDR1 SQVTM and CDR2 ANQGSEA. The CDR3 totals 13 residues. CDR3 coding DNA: TGCAGCGTACAGGGGGCAACTAATGAAAAACTGTTTTTT. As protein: CSVQGATNEKLFF.

CDR3 sequence (DNA): TGTGCCAGCACCGGGCAGGGGTCTGGCACAGATACGCAGTATTTT. Amino acid sequence: CASTGQGSGTDTQYF. The gene calls are TRBV7-2 and TRBJ2-3; D might be TRBD1 (6 bases). CDR1 and CDR2 from the germline V gene are SGHTA and FQGNSA. V shed 7 bases and J shed 1 base, with 15 bases lying between them. CDR3 length: 15 amino acids.

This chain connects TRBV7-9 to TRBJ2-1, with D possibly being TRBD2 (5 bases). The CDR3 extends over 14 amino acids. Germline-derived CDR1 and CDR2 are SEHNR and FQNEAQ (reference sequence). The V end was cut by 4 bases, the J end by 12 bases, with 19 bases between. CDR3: CASSYPRTRWGQFF. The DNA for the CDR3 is TGTGCCAGCAGCTACCCTCGGACTCGCTGGGGGCAGTTCTTC.

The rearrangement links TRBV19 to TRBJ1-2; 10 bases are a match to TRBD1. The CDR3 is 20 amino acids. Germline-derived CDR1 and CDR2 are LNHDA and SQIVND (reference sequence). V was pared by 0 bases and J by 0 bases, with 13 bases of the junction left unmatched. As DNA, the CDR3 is TGTGCCAGTAGTATAGATCTGGAGACAGGGGGCGCAGGAGCTAACTATGGCTACACCTTC. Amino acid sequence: CASSIDLETGGAGANYGYTF.

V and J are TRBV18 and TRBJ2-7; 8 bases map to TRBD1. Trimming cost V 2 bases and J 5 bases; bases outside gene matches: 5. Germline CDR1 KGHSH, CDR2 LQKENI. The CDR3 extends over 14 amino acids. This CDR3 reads CASSPRTGKNEQYV. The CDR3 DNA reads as TGTGCCAGCTCACCAAGGACAGGGAAGAACGAGCAGTACGTC.

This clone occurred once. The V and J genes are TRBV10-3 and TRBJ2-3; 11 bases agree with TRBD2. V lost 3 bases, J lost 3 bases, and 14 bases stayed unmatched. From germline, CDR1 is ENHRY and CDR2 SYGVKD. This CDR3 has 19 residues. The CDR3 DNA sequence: TGTGCCATCAGTGATAGGGGGCAACTAGCGGGAGAAAGGACAGATACGCAGTATTTT. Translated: CAISDRGQLAGERTDTQYF.

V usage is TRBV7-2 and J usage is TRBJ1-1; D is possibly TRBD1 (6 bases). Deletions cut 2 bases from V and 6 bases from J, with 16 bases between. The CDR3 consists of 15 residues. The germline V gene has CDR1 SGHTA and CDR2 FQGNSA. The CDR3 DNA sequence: TGTGCCAGCAGCTTATCCGGCCGGGGGGGCCCTGAAGCTTTCTTT. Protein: CASSLSGRGGPEAFF.

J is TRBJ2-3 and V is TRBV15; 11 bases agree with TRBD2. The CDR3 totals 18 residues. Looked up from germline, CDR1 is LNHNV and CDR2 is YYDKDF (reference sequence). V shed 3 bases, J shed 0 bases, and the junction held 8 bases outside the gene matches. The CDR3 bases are TGTGCCACCAGCAGGACCCCCGGGACTAGCGGTAGCACAGATACGCAGTATTTT. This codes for CATSRTPGTSGSTDTQYF.

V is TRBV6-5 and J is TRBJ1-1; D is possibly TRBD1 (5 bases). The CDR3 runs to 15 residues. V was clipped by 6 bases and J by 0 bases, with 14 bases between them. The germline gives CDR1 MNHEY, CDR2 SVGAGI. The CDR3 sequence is CASSSFDSLNTEAFF. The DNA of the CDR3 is TGTGCCAGCAGCTCCTTCGACAGTTTGAACACTGAAGCTTTCTTT.

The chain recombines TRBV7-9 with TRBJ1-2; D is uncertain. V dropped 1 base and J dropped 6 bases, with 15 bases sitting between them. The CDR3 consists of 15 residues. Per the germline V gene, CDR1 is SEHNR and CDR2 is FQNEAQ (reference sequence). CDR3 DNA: TGTGCCAGCAGCTTAGAACGGCGCTTGAGCGATGGCTACACCTTC. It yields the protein CASSLERRLSDGYTF.

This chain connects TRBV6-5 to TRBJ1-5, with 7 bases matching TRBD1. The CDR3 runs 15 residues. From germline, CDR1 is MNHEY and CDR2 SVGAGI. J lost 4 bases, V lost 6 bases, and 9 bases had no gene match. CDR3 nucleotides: TGTGCCAGCAGAACCGCGGGACAGCCAAATCAGCCCCAGCATTTT. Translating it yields CASRTAGQPNQPQHF.

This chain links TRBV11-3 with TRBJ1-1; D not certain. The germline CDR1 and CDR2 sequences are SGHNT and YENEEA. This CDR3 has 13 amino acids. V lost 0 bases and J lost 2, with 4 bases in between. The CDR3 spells CASSLDTNTEAFF. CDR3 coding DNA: TGTGCCAGCAGCTTAGATACTAACACTGAAGCTTTCTTT.

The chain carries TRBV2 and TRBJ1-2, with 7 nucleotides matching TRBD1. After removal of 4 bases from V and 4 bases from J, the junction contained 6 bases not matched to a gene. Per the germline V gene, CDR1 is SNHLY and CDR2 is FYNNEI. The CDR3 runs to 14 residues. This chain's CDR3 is CASSAPDRAYGYTF. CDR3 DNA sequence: TGTGCCAGCAGTGCCCCAGACAGGGCCTATGGCTACACCTTC.

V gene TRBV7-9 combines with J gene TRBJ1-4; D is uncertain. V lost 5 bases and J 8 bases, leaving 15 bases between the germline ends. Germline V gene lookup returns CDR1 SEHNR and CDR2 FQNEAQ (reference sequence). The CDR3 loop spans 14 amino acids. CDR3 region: CASSPAGSGEKLFF. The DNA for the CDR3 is TGTGCCAGCAGCCCGGCCGGGAGCGGAGAAAAACTGTTTTTT.

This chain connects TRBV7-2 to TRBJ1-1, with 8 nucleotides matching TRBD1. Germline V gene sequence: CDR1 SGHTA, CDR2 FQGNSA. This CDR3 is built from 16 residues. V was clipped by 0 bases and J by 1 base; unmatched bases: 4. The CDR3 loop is CASSLAPTGANTEAFF. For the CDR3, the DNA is TGTGCCAGCAGCTTAGCCCCGACAGGGGCGAACACTGAAGCTTTCTTT.